The present entry profiles one T cell receptor (beta chain) with its context. TCRdb's table, derived via immunoSEQ multiplex PCR, lists solely in-frame clones and lacks some. The repertoire consists of around 150,000 clones, with over 90% occurring once and the leading ten covering approximately 2%. This specimen belongs to a study of blood T cell repertoires in COVID-19. Study at large: Sample material is recorded as cDNA or gDNA derived from T cells, B-cell-depleted T cells, or PBMCs.

The CDR3 extends over 17 amino acids. Trimming cost V 2 bases and J 0 bases, with 14 bases left between them. Germline V gene sequence: CDR1 SGHDN, CDR2 FVKESK. The TCR was taken from a woman in her sixties or seventies with COVID-19, enrolled during active disease. The V call is TRBV14, the J call TRBJ1-5, with D maybe TRBD1 (6 bases). Sequencing input: peripheral blood. The CDR3 DNA follows: TGTGCCAGCAGCCAAACAGGGCTCCGAGGTAGCAATCAGCCCCAGCATTTT. Residues: CASSQTGLRGSNQPQHF. The variable domain in full, completed from reference TRBV14 and TRBJ1-5, reads EAGVTQFPSHSVIEKGQTVTLRCDPISGHDNLYWYRRVMGKEIKFLLHFVKESKQDESGMPNNRFLAERTGGTYSTLKVQPAELEDSGVYFCASSQTGLRGSNQPQHFGDGTRLSIL.